The rows below give T cell receptor beta chains drawn from one sample of a study of blood T cell repertoires in COVID-19. Only in-frame clones appear in the TCRdb table, and some are missing; sequencing was by immunoSEQ multiplex PCR. The sample contains over 250,000 clones, roughly 86% of which appear only once. Input material: PBMCs or T cells enriched from blood (not recorded which). These TCRs come from a woman aged 18-30 years who had recovered from COVID-19. Each CDR3 is given with its conserved first and last residue. The D gene is left open where the match is weak. Size is omitted from some rows. Given values are once, few, many or a class for expanded clones.

TRBJ1-1 13 - - TRBV27 CASSLAWRTEAFF TGTGCCAGCAGTTTAGCCTGGAGGACTGAAGCTTTCTTT
TRBJ2-1 15 - - TRBV5-4 CASSLPRDRDNEQFF TGTGCCAGCAGCTTGCCCCGCGACAGAGATAATGAGCAGTTCTTC
TRBJ1-1 14 once - TRBV28 CASSSLGGNTEAFF TGTGCCAGCAGTTCCCTGGGGGGGAACACTGAAGCTTTCTTT
TRBJ2-1 18 once TRBD2 TRBV7-3 CASSFLPLGTSGTDEQFF TGTGCCAGCAGCTTTTTACCTCTGGGGACTAGCGGGACCGATGAGCAGTTCTTC
TRBJ1-4 16 - TRBD1 TRBV14 CASSQDTGTAYEKLFF TGTGCCAGCAGCCAAGATACGGGGACAGCCTATGAAAAACTGTTTTTT
TRBJ1-5 14 - TRBD1 TRBV13 CASSSGQNNQPQHF TGTGCCAGCAGCTCGGGACAGAACAATCAGCCCCAGCATTTT
TRBJ1-5 14 - - TRBV2 CASRYSTGYQPQHF TGTGCCAGCAGATATTCAACAGGGTATCAGCCCCAGCATTTT
TRBJ2-1 14 - TRBD1 TRBV7-2 CASSLSDRVHEQFF TGTGCCAGCAGCCTCTCTGACAGGGTGCATGAGCAGTTCTTC
TRBJ2-3 15 - TRBD2 TRBV29-1 CSVEGLVESPDTQYF TGCAGCGTTGAGGGACTAGTAGAGTCCCCAGATACGCAGTATTTT
TRBJ1-1 14 - - TRBV4-3 CASSQDRVSTEAFF TGCGCCAGCAGCCAAGACAGGGTGAGCACTGAAGCTTTCTTT
TRBJ2-7 16 - TRBD1 TRBV29-1 CSVFEFTGQGAYEQYF TGCAGCGTTTTTGAGTTCACGGGACAGGGGGCGTACGAGCAGTACTTC
TRBJ1-6 17 - - TRBV4-3 CASSQDNRVLRHSPLHF TGCGCCAGCAGCCAGGATAACAGGGTGTTAAGGCATTCACCCCTCCACTTT
TRBJ2-1 15 - - TRBV4-3 CASSQGPSVINEQFF TGCGCCAGCAGCCAAGGTCCTAGCGTGATTAATGAGCAGTTCTTC
TRBJ2-7 14 - TRBD2 TRBV18 CASSPLAGVSEQYF TGTGCCAGCTCACCGCTAGCGGGAGTATCCGAGCAGTACTTC
TRBJ2-5 14 - TRBD1 TRBV6-5 CASIWTRGQETQYF TGTGCCAGCATATGGACCAGGGGGCAAGAGACCCAGTACTTC
TRBJ2-3 15 - TRBD2 TRBV10-2 CASSERSSGTDTQYF TGCGCCAGCAGTGAGAGGTCTAGCGGAACAGATACGCAGTATTTT
TRBJ1-1 13 - - TRBV11-2 CASSKERVTEAFF TGTGCCAGCAGCAAGGAGAGGGTCACTGAAGCTTTCTTT
TRBJ1-2 13 once TRBD1 TRBV3-1/TRBV3-2 CASSQRGQNGYTF TGTGCCAGCAGCCAAAGGGGACAGAATGGCTACACCTTC
TRBJ1-3 15 few - TRBV28 CASSLREGPGNTIYF TGTGCCAGCAGTTTGAGGGAGGGACCTGGAAACACCATATATTTT
TRBJ1-1 15 - - TRBV6-5 CASSYSQGLGTEAFF TGTGCCAGCAGTTACTCGCAGGGTCTGGGAACTGAAGCTTTCTTT
TRBJ1-2 14 - - TRBV4-3 CASSLNLRVYGYTF TGCGCCAGCAGCCTGAATCTGAGGGTGTATGGCTACACCTTC
TRBJ1-1 14 - - TRBV15 CATSRDRKDWEAFF TGTGCCACCAGCAGAGATCGGAAGGACTGGGAAGCTTTCTTT
TRBJ1-5 14 - - TRBV21-1 CASSPDRSNQPQHF TGTGCCAGCAGCCCGGACAGATCGAATCAGCCCCAGCATTTT
TRBJ2-1 15 once TRBD2 TRBV27 CASHLGLAGENEQFF TGTGCCAGCCATTTGGGACTAGCGGGAGAGAATGAGCAGTTCTTC
TRBJ1-2 11 - - TRBV12-3/TRBV12-4 CASSWGQGAVF -
TRBJ2-7 13 once - TRBV10-2 CASSELTLHEQYF TGCGCCAGCAGTGAACTTACTCTACACGAGCAGTACTTC
TRBJ2-3 15 - - TRBV9 CASSVSIGATDTQYF TGTGCCAGCAGCGTTTCAATAGGGGCCACAGATACGCAGTATTTT
TRBJ2-7 12 - - TRBV7-2 CASSLSGGEQYF TGTGCCAGCAGCTTATCCGGCGGGGAGCAGTACTTC
TRBJ2-7 14 once - TRBV11-2 CASSLGEEGYEQYF TGTGCCAGCAGCTTAGGGGAGGAGGGCTACGAGCAGTACTTC
TRBJ2-7 15 - TRBD2 TRBV3-1/TRBV3-2 CASSHGTSGIYEQYF TGTGCCAGCAGCCATGGGACTAGCGGGATTTACGAGCAGTACTTC
TRBJ1-4 16 - TRBD1 TRBV4-3 CASSQGQGFSNEKLFF TGCGCCAGCAGCCAAGGACAGGGGTTTTCTAATGAAAAACTGTTTTTT
TRBJ1-2 13 - TRBD1 TRBV3-1/TRBV3-2 CASHGQGAEGYTF TGTGCCAGCCACGGACAGGGGGCCGAAGGCTACACCTTC
TRBJ2-2 16 - - TRBV7-3 CASSLRGGKNTGELFF TGTGCCAGCAGCTTAAGGGGCGGGAAGAACACCGGGGAGCTGTTTTTT
TRBJ1-1 16 - - TRBV27 CASSPGPYRLNTEAFF TGTGCCAGCAGCCCAGGTCCGTACAGGTTGAACACTGAAGCTTTCTTT
TRBJ1-2 14 - - TRBV7-9 CASSLGSGASGYTF TGTGCCAGCAGCTTAGGATCAGGTGCGAGTGGCTACACCTTC
TRBJ2-5 18 - - TRBV18 CASSPQSLRWASEETQYF TGTGCCAGCTCACCACAAAGCTTACGGTGGGCTAGCGAAGAGACCCAGTACTTC
TRBJ1-5 15 few TRBD1 TRBV2 CASSSVGTGNQPQHF TGTGCCAGCAGCTCGGTAGGGACAGGCAATCAGCCCCAGCATTTT
TRBJ1-2 15 - TRBD1 TRBV18 CASSPGDRPNYGYTF TGTGCCAGCTCACCCGGGGACAGGCCTAACTATGGCTACACCTTC
TRBJ2-7 15 - - TRBV19 CASTPGQGSSYEQYF TGTGCCAGTACCCCTGGCCAGGGGTCCTCCTACGAGCAGTACTTC
TRBJ1-5 14 - TRBD1 TRBV5-1 CASSLGTGAQPQHF TGCGCCAGCAGCTTGGGGACAGGGGCTCAGCCCCAGCATTTT
TRBJ2-1 11 - - TRBV20-1 CSALQVYEQFF TGCAGTGCTCTACAGGTCTATGAGCAGTTCTTC
TRBJ2-1 15 - TRBD1 TRBV3-1/TRBV3-2 CASSQYRGLDNEQFF TGTGCCAGCAGCCAGTACAGGGGGCTGGACAATGAGCAGTTCTTC
TRBJ1-5 13 few - TRBV29-1 CSVAFGSNQPQHF TGCAGCGTCGCCTTTGGCAGCAATCAGCCCCAGCATTTT
TRBJ2-3 12 - TRBD1 TRBV29-1 CSLTLGGRTQYF TGCAGCCTGACACTAGGGGGCCGCACGCAGTATTTT
TRBJ2-6 14 - - TRBV10-1 CASSPYSGANVLTF TGCGCCAGCAGCCCCTACTCTGGGGCCAACGTCCTGACTTTC
TRBJ1-1 16 - - TRBV7-8 CASSLVRQLLNTEAFF TGTGCCAGCAGCTTAGTGAGACAGCTATTGAACACTGAAGCTTTCTTT
TRBJ1-1 15 few TRBD1 TRBV7-9 CASSLGGTGTDEAFF TGTGCCAGCAGCTTAGGTGGGACAGGAACCGATGAAGCTTTCTTT
TRBJ2-1 16 - TRBD2 TRBV27 CASSPPGTRLFYEQFF TGTGCCAGCAGCCCGCCCGGGACTAGGCTTTTCTATGAGCAGTTCTTC
TRBJ2-3 18 - TRBD2 TRBV5-1 CASSLGIGGGVTTDTQYF TGCGCCAGCAGCTTGGGTATCGGCGGGGGGGTGACCACAGATACGCAGTATTTT
TRBJ2-7 14 - TRBD2 TRBV15 CATSEGLADYEQYF TGTGCCACCAGCGAGGGACTAGCGGACTACGAGCAGTACTTC
TRBJ1-6 16 - - TRBV9 CASSTGGTASYSPLHF TGTGCCAGCAGCACGGGAGGGACCGCCTCTTATTCACCCCTCCACTTT
TRBJ2-1 16 - - TRBV19 CASSMAGRPEGNEQFF TGTGCCAGTAGTATGGCAGGGAGGCCTGAGGGCAATGAGCAGTTCTTC
TRBJ1-3 14 - TRBD1 TRBV5-1 CASSLPGGGNTIYF TGCGCCAGCAGCTTACCAGGGGGTGGAAACACCATATATTTT
TRBJ2-5 14 - TRBD2 TRBV11-2 CASALAGSRETQYF TGTGCCAGCGCCCTAGCGGGGAGTCGGGAGACCCAGTACTTC